The entry below gives a single T cell receptor beta chain sequence along with its context. Its antigen is still unknown. The record originates from a study of cytomegalovirus exposure and HLA in healthy donors. Study-wide findings and caveats: With high specificity and sensitivity, the classifier reportedly diagnosed cytomegalovirus status. TCR beta chains numbering more than 150 were designated cytomegalovirus-associated. It has been reported that TCR beta sequences accurately predicted the HLA-A and HLA-B alleles of most subjects.

PCR involved 60 Vbeta and 13 Jbeta primers. Using immunoSEQ multiplex PCR, the repertoire was profiled, and TCRdb retains in-frame clones only, with some absent. The sample lists under 120,000 clones; 55% to 75% were seen once. CDR3 size: 17 residues. Trimming took off 1 base at V and 6 bases at J, with 18 bases between the two ends. Germline V gene sequence: CDR1 MGHRA, CDR2 YSYEKL. The V call is TRBV4-1, the J call TRBJ1-4, with D perhaps TRBD1 (6 bases). Material for sequencing was PBMCs. This receptor was taken from a man aged 25 to 45 in good health and CMV-seropositive. This CDR3 reads CASSQVKGGAWDEKLFF. CDR3 DNA sequence: TGCGCCAGCAGCCAAGTCAAAGGGGGGGCGTGGGATGAAAAACTGTTTTTT.